Below, 13 T cell receptor beta chains from the same sample are listed, as sequenced in a study of CD8 T cells in Susac syndrome. With random hexamers, reverse transcription was performed on about 0.5 to 1 ug of RNA. TCRdb used MiXCR to reprocess the immunoSEQ multiplex PCR reads, holding one entry per CDR3 protein. There are 150,000 to 200,000 distinct CDR3 sequences in the sample; under 95% occur only once, and roughly 0.094% lies in the top ten. Sequencing was carried out using CD4+ T cells from PBMCs. The receptors were sampled from a human donor with multiple sclerosis.

The chain is built from TRBV18 and TRBJ2-7; tentative D call: TRBD2 (6 bases). V was shortened by 0 bases and J by 2 bases, with 11 bases between the two germline ends. This CDR3 has 15 residues. CDR1 and CDR2 (germline): KGHSH, LQKENI. This CDR3 reads CASSPPGLAAYEQYF. The CDR3 DNA is TGTGCCAGCTCACCACCGGGACTCGCCGCCTACGAGCAGTACTTC. The full variable domain, rest sourced from reference TRBV18 and TRBJ2-7, is NAGVMQNPRHLVRRRGQEARLRCSPMKGHSHVYWYRQLPEEGLKFMVYLQKENIIDESGMPKERFSAEFPKEGPSILRIQQVVRGDSAAYFCASSPPGLAAYEQYFGPGTRLTVT.

The chain employs TRBV12-3 or TRBV12-4 and TRBJ2-2; D ambiguous. Trimming removed 5 bases from V and 6 bases from J, with 13 bases in between. CDR3 length equals 14 residues. CDR3 sequence reads: CASSRETRPGELFF. The CDR3 bases are TGTGCCAGCAGTCGCGAGACTCGCCCCGGGGAGCTGTTTTTT.

The rearrangement joins TRBV11-1 to TRBJ2-3; D uncertain. Germline loops: CDR1 SGHAT, CDR2 FQDESV (reference sequence). This CDR3 has 14 amino acids. Deletions cut 0 bases from V and 2 bases from J, with 6 bases between. CDR3: CASSLAPPTDTQYF. The CDR3 region has the DNA TGTGCCAGCAGCTTAGCCCCCCCCACAGATACGCAGTATTTT.

J is TRBJ2-1 and V is TRBV5-6, with D possibly TRBD2 on 6 matching bases. The germline CDR1 and CDR2 sequences are SGHDT and YYEEEE. The CDR3 is made up of 15 amino acids. Trimming took 3 bases from V and 8 from J, leaving 18 bases between them. The CDR3 region is CASSYVGREADEQFF. The CDR3 DNA follows: TGTGCCAGCAGCTATGTGGGCAGGGAGGCCGATGAGCAGTTCTTC.

V and J are TRBV20-1 and TRBJ2-7; possible D gene TRBD1, 7 bases. The germline CDR1 and CDR2 sequences are DFQATT and SNEGSKA (reference sequence). Trimming removed 4 bases at V and 5 bases at J, with 12 bases between. This CDR3 is 12 amino acids long. CDR3 nucleotides: TGCAGTGCTAAGGGCAGGGGGGACGAGCAGTACTTC. This codes for CSAKGRGDEQYF.

The gene calls are TRBV6-1 and TRBJ2-6, with TRBD2 as a possible D gene (6 bases). CDR1 is MNHNS, CDR2 SASEGT, per germline. Trimming removed 7 bases from V and 4 bases from J, with 17 bases in between. CDR3 size: 16 residues. The CDR3 DNA is TGTGCCAGCACCCTACAGCTAGCGCTGGGGGCCAACGTCCTGACTTTC. Residues: CASTLQLALGANVLTF.

V and J are TRBV4-2 and TRBJ2-5; the match to TRBD1 covers 8 bases. This CDR3 comprises 16 residues. Germline V gene data show CDR1 as LGHNA and CDR2 as YNFKEQ. V shed 4 bases, J shed 2 bases, and the junction held 9 bases outside the gene matches. This CDR3 is CASSRTITGGQETQYF. The CDR3 DNA sequence: TGTGCCAGCAGCCGAACCATCACAGGGGGGCAAGAGACCCAGTACTTC.

The genes are TRBV28 and TRBJ2-7; D gene ambiguous. Trimming pared 8 bases from V and 1 base from J, leaving 6 bases between. Germline CDR1 reads MDHEN; CDR2 reads SYDVKM. This CDR3 spans 11 amino acids. This chain's CDR3 is CASGSSYEQYF. CDR3 nucleotide sequence: TGTGCCAGCGGCAGTTCCTACGAGCAGTACTTC.

The chain joins TRBV29-1 to TRBJ1-5; D is undetermined. CDR3 length: 17 residues. Between the trimmed V and J ends, which lost 3 bases and 3 bases, there was a span of 21 bases. The germline V gene encodes CDR1 SQVTM and CDR2 ANQGSEA. In DNA form, the CDR3 reads TGCAGCGTTGATGAAGAATCCCCGGACCCTTACAATCAGCCCCAGCATTTT. It is translated as CSVDEESPDPYNQPQHF.

The sample holds a few counts of this clonotype. One end of the junction does not line up with germline, which may come from a read error. V gene TRBV3-1 combines with J gene TRBJ1-4, with 7 bases that match TRBD1. CDR1 is LGHDT and CDR2 is YNNKEL in the germline V gene (reference sequence). The CDR3 is 15 residues long. The CDR3 nucleotides read TGTGCCAGCAGCGTACCGGGACAGCCGAATGAAAAACTTTTTTTT. Residues: CASSVPGQPNEKLFF.

The V and J genes are TRBV4-3 and TRBJ2-7, with 7 bases lining up with TRBD1. Per the germline V gene, CDR1 is LGHNA and CDR2 is YSLEER. The CDR3 contains 14 residues. V shed 8 bases, J shed 0 bases, and the junction held 7 bases outside the gene matches. The CDR3 is CASSRDSSSYEQYF. Written as DNA, the CDR3 is TGCGCCAGCTCCCGGGACAGCAGCTCCTACGAGCAGTACTTC.

The chain joins TRBV5-4 to TRBJ2-1; 7 nucleotides match TRBD2. There are 13 residues in the CDR3. CDR1 and CDR2 from the germline V gene are SGHNT and YYREEE (reference sequence). V lost 4 bases and J lost 9; bases outside the gene matches: 7. This CDR3 reads CASSPPSGGEQFF. The CDR3 region has the DNA TGTGCCAGCAGCCCCCCCTCGGGGGGTGAGCAGTTCTTC.

The chain has TRBV23-1 and TRBJ2-5, with D unresolved. TRBV23-1 is designated an ORF whose function remains uncertain. Deletions cut 1 base from V and 2 bases from J, with 5 bases between. The CDR3 extends over 13 amino acids. In DNA, the CDR3 is TGCGCCAGCAGTCAATGGGCGCAAGAGACCCAGTACTTC. Amino acids: CASSQWAQETQYF.